This entry lists 5 T cell receptor beta chains sequenced from one sample in a study of cytomegalovirus exposure and HLA in healthy donors. Researchers ran the PCR with 60 Vbeta and 13 Jbeta primers. Assay: immunoSEQ multiplex PCR; the TCRdb copy retains only in-frame clones and omits some. The table includes 130,000 or so clones, over 65% detected once. The sequencing input was PBMCs. The receptors were sampled from a female donor in good health and CMV-seropositive.

The genes are TRBV28 and TRBJ1-6; D might be TRBD1 (5 bases). This CDR3 spans 13 amino acids. V lost 5 bases and J 10 bases, leaving 12 bases between the germline ends. Germline CDR1 reads MDHEN; CDR2 reads SYDVKM. CDR3 in DNA: TGTGCCAGCAGTAGACAGATAAGATCACCCCTCCACTTT. Translation: CASSRQIRSPLHF.

The chain links TRBV18 to TRBJ2-1, with 11 bases identical to TRBD2. The germline CDR1 and CDR2 sequences are KGHSH and LQKENI. V was clipped by 5 bases and J by 0 bases; unmatched bases: 15. The CDR3 is 20 amino acids. In nucleotides, the CDR3 is TGTGCCAGCTCAGCCACACCGGGACTAGCGGAAACGAGCTCCTACAATGAGCAGTTCTTC. Its translation is CASSATPGLAETSSYNEQFF.

V gene TRBV15 combines with J gene TRBJ2-1; 8 nucleotides agree with TRBD2. V shed 2 bases, J shed 5 bases, and the junction held 5 bases outside the gene matches. This CDR3 spans 15 amino acids. Germline CDR1 is LNHNV and CDR2 is YYDKDF (reference sequence). The CDR3 protein is CATSRYGRENNEQFF. CDR3 coding DNA: TGTGCCACCAGCAGATACGGGAGGGAGAACAATGAGCAGTTCTTC.

This clone has just a few counts. This CDR3 is also generated by other DNA sequences in the sample. The rearrangement links TRBV5-1 to TRBJ1-1; 9 nucleotides match TRBD1. Germline V gene lookup returns CDR1 SGHRS and CDR2 YFSETQ. The CDR3 sequence is 13 residues long. The junction had 4 bases not matched to a gene; V was cut back by 5 bases and J by 5 bases. For the CDR3, the DNA is TGCGCCAGCAGTGGGACAGGGAGTACTGAAGCTTTCTTT. It translates to CASSGTGSTEAFF.

This sequence joins TRBV2 and TRBJ1-1; TRBD1 is a possible D gene (5 bases). V was trimmed by 3 bases and J by 7 bases, leaving 15 bases between them. In germline, CDR1 is SNHLY, CDR2 FYNNEI. The CDR3 extends over 14 amino acids. CDR3 nucleotides: TGTGCCAGCAGTGACTATGGAAGGGGTGATGAAGCTTTCTTT. Its protein is CASSDYGRGDEAFF.